What follows are 25 T cell receptor beta chains derived from one specimen sequenced in a study of T-cell memory formation after mild COVID-19. TCRdb itself ran the 5' RACE reads through MiXCR, one entry per CDR3 protein. The sample shows around 250,000 distinct CDR3 sequences, roughly a sixth of them seen only once. What was sequenced was PBMCs or a T cell subset sorted from them (not recorded which). These receptors all stem from a man between 18 and 29 years old who had mild COVID-19 (a few samples of this study predate the infection). Cell type and time point are not known.

This clonotype was detected only a few times. J is TRBJ1-2 and V is TRBV4-3; D may be TRBD1 (6 bases). The V and J ends lost 1 base and 5 bases respectively, with 14 bases between them. Germline assignment: CDR1 LGHNA and CDR2 YSLEER. The CDR3 totals 15 residues. DNA for the CDR3: TGCGCCAGCAGCCAAGGGGTAGGGGGATCATATGGCTACACCTTC. Its protein product is CASSQGVGGSYGYTF.

The rearrangement uses TRBV4-2 and TRBJ1-5; D gene unclear. The CDR3 is made up of 14 amino acids. Germline CDR1 reads LGHNA; CDR2 reads YNFKEQ. V shed 1 base and J shed 2 bases, with 6 bases lying between them. CDR3 sequence reads: CASSQGWGNQPQHF. The DNA of the CDR3 is TGTGCCAGCAGCCAAGGGTGGGGCAATCAGCCCCAGCATTTT.

This clonotype was counted many times. The chain is built from TRBV5-1 and TRBJ2-7; D tentatively reads TRBD1 or TRBD2 (5 bases each). V was trimmed by 5 bases and J by 5 bases, leaving 14 bases between them. This CDR3 comprises 13 residues. CDR1 and CDR2 (germline): SGHRS, YFSETQ. Here the CDR3 DNA reads TGCGCCAGCAGGGCCGCGGTGGGGGACGAGCAGTACTTC. It translates to CASRAAVGDEQYF.

The table lists this clonotype with a few counts. This rearrangement joins TRBV5-1 to TRBJ2-5; weak D call: TRBD2 (5 bases). V was pared by 2 bases and J by 5 bases, with 22 bases between. This CDR3 contains 17 residues. Looked up from germline, CDR1 is SGHRS and CDR2 is YFSETQ. In nucleotides, the CDR3 is TGCGCCAGCAGCTTCGTTAAGGTGGCTTCCGGGATTGAGACCCAGTACTTC. Its translation: CASSFVKVASGIETQYF.

This clonotype has ten or more counts. The chain is built from TRBV11-2 and TRBJ2-1; D unresolved. The germline V and J ends were trimmed by 0 bases and 4 bases, with 10 bases remaining between them. The V gene's germline CDR1 is SGHAT and CDR2 FQNNGV. The CDR3 covers 15 residues. The CDR3 coding sequence is TGTGCCAGCAGCTTAGATCGATTGCAGTACAATGAGCAGTTCTTC. It is translated as CASSLDRLQYNEQFF. The variable domain in full, completed from reference TRBV11-2 and TRBJ2-1, reads EAGVAQSPRYKIIEKRQSVAFWCNPISGHATLYWYQQILGQGPKLLIQFQNNGVVDDSQLPKDRFSAERLKGVDSTLKIQPAKLEDSAVYLCASSLDRLQYNEQFFGPGTRLTVL.

J is TRBJ2-3 and V is TRBV3-1, with 13 nucleotides matching TRBD2. The trim removed 9 bases at V and 8 bases at J, leaving 5 bases unmatched. The CDR3 runs 13 residues. Germline CDR1 is LGHDT and CDR2 is YNNKEL (reference sequence). CDR3 loop: CASGLAGDATQYF. CDR3 coding DNA: TGTGCCAGTGGACTAGCGGGGGACGCTACGCAGTATTTT.

A few counts support this clonotype. The V and J genes are TRBV30 and TRBJ1-4; D is undetermined. This CDR3 has 14 amino acids. Germline V gene sequence: CDR1 GTSNPN, CDR2 SVGIG (reference sequence). Deletions cut 0 bases from V and 7 bases from J, with 12 bases between. CDR3 amino acids: CAWSVLKGGEKLFF. CDR3 sequence (DNA): TGTGCCTGGAGTGTACTGAAAGGCGGTGAAAAACTGTTTTTT.

DNA of the CDR3: TGTGCCAGCAGTCCTGACAGGCTCAATCAGCCCCAGCATTTT. Its translation: CASSPDRLNQPQHF. V is TRBV6-6 and J is TRBJ1-5; a possible D gene is TRBD1 (6 bases). The V and J ends lost 5 bases and 3 bases respectively, with 11 bases between them. CDR3 size: 14 residues. Per germline, CDR1 MNHNY and CDR2 SVGAGI (reference sequence).

The gene calls are TRBV5-1 and TRBJ2-7; D gene ambiguous. This CDR3 region has 12 residues. CDR1 is SGHRS and CDR2 is YFSETQ in the germline V gene. With 0 bases removed from V and 6 bases from J, the gap between germline ends came to 7 bases. The CDR3, as DNA: TGCGCCAGCAGCTTGGGGCATGTCGAGCAGTACTTC. It is translated as CASSLGHVEQYF.

The genes are TRBV5-1 and TRBJ1-4; D gene ambiguous. This CDR3 has 14 amino acids. Germline V gene data show CDR1 as SGHRS and CDR2 as YFSETQ. Trimming pared 4 bases from V and 5 bases from J, leaving 12 bases between. DNA for the CDR3: TGCGCCAGCAGCCCTGACGGGCAGAATGAAAAACTGTTTTTT. It codes for CASSPDGQNEKLFF.

This clonotype was seen only a few times. V gene TRBV6-5 combines with J gene TRBJ2-5; D gene unclear. Trimming stripped 6 bases from V and 5 bases from J, with 13 bases between. The germline gives CDR1 MNHEY, CDR2 SVGAGI. This CDR3 is 13 amino acids long. CDR3 bases: TGTGCCAGCAGCTACCAAAGGCGTGAGACCCAGTACTTC. It codes for CASSYQRRETQYF.

The J gene is TRBJ1-2, the V gene TRBV20-1; a weak D match, TRBD1 (5 bases). Between the trimmed V and J ends, which lost 0 bases and 7 bases, there was a span of 12 bases. CDR1 and CDR2 (germline): DFQATT, SNEGSKA (reference sequence). The length of the CDR3 is 13 residues. CDR3 DNA: TGCAGTGCTAGAGATGGGGGGTTTTTTGGCTACACCTTC. As protein: CSARDGGFFGYTF.

This clonotype was counted a few times. The V gene is TRBV12-3 or TRBV12-4, the J gene TRBJ2-3; unclear D gene. V gave up 4 bases and J gave up 2 bases, with 7 bases separating them. The CDR3 runs 13 residues. This CDR3 is CASSWQDTDTQYF. The CDR3 DNA is TGTGCCAGCAGTTGGCAGGACACAGATACGCAGTATTTT.

The chain joins TRBV7-9 to TRBJ1-2; TRBD1 might be the D (6 bases). Germline loops: CDR1 SEHNR, CDR2 FQNEAQ (reference sequence). The CDR3 length is 13 residues. The V end lost 4 bases, the J end lost 8 bases, and 14 bases lay between the germline ends. CDR3 coding DNA: TGTGCCAGCAGCTCTCCGGGGGCGTCGGGCTACACCTTC. Encoded protein: CASSSPGASGYTF. Based on the CDR3 plus reference TRBV7-9 and TRBJ1-2, the full variable domain is DTGVSQNPRHKITKRGQNVTFRCDPISEHNRLYWYRQTLGQGPEFLTYFQNEAQLEKSRLLSDRFSAERPKGSFSTLEIQRTEQGDSAMYLCASSSPGASGYTFGSGTRLTVV.

The gene calls are TRBV29-1 and TRBJ2-7, with a weak D call TRBD1 (5 bases). CDR3 length: 11 residues. Germline lookup yields CDR1 SQVTM and CDR2 ANQGSEA. V was shortened by 8 bases and J by 6 bases, with 14 bases between the two germline ends. In nucleotides, the CDR3 is TGCAGCTTCCTCAGGGTGTGCGAGCAGTACGTC. Translated: CSFLRVCEQYV.

This clonotype was observed a few times. The chain combines TRBV20-1 with TRBJ1-1; no clear D. Germline V lookup: CDR1 DFQATT, CDR2 SNEGSKA (reference sequence). The CDR3 covers 12 residues. Here the CDR3 DNA reads TGCAGCTTCCCACACGGTAACACTGAAGCTTTCTTT. It is translated as CSFPHGNTEAFF.

The chain links TRBV7-9 to TRBJ2-1; 9 nucleotides match TRBD2. Unmatched junction bases numbered 7, after V lost 6 bases and J lost 4 bases. The CDR3 extends over 15 amino acids. From germline, CDR1 is SEHNR and CDR2 FQNEAQ (reference sequence). The CDR3 spells CASRYSGGSYNEQFF. CDR3 in DNA: TGTGCCAGCAGATATAGCGGGGGCTCTTACAATGAGCAGTTCTTC.

This clonotype was seen a handful of times. The chain employs TRBV20-1 and TRBJ2-1; TRBD1 matches at 8 bases. Germline V gene data show CDR1 as DFQATT and CDR2 as SNEGSKA (reference sequence). The V segment lost 5 bases and the J segment 4 bases; nucleotides outside the gene matches: 4. The CDR3 sequence is 13 residues long. The CDR3: CSAAHRGYNEQFF. DNA of the CDR3: TGCAGTGCTGCCCACAGGGGGTACAATGAGCAGTTCTTC.

In this sample, this clonotype turned up a few times. CDR3 sequence reads: CASRELRFRAFF. The CDR3 DNA follows: TGTGCCAGCAGGGAACTGAGATTTAGGGCTTTCTTT. V usage is TRBV7-9 and J usage is TRBJ1-1; no definite D call. Germline-derived CDR1 and CDR2 are SEHNR and FQNEAQ (reference sequence). This CDR3 has 12 residues. V shed 6 bases and J shed 11 bases, with 16 bases lying between them.

In its sample, this clonotype was seen a few times. The J gene is TRBJ2-7, the V gene TRBV11-2; possibly TRBD1 or TRBD2 for D (6 bases each). This CDR3 has 15 residues. V lost 5 bases to trimming and J lost 3 bases, with 17 bases between them. Germline V gives CDR1 SGHAT, CDR2 FQNNGV. The CDR3 protein is CASSVGSGAVYEQYV. CDR3 DNA: TGTGCCAGCAGCGTTGGTTCGGGGGCGGTCTACGAGCAGTACGTC.

The V and J genes are TRBV5-1 and TRBJ1-5; D not resolved. Germline V CDR1 and CDR2: SGHRS, YFSETQ. V lost 4 bases to trimming and J lost 6 bases, with 11 bases between them. This CDR3 has 13 amino acids. CDR3 loop: CASSVEGTQPQHF. The DNA of the CDR3 is TGCGCCAGCAGCGTCGAGGGAACTCAGCCCCAGCATTTT.

This clonotype came up a few times. The rearrangement joins TRBV14 to TRBJ1-4; perhaps TRBD1 as D (6 bases). CDR3 size: 14 residues. The ends were cut back, 1 base at V and 8 bases at J, with 11 bases in the middle. The germline gives CDR1 SGHDN, CDR2 FVKESK. CDR3 bases: TGTGCCAGCAGCCAAGGACAGGTCTGGGAAAAACTGTTTTTT. Amino acids: CASSQGQVWEKLFF.

This clonotype was seen only a few times. The rearrangement uses TRBV20-1 and TRBJ2-5; the D gene is possibly TRBD2 (6 bases). This CDR3 region has 14 residues. V was trimmed by 2 bases and J by 3 bases, leaving 13 bases between them. The germline V gene encodes CDR1 DFQATT and CDR2 SNEGSKA (reference sequence). The CDR3 loop reads CSARRGLGKETQYF. CDR3 sequence (DNA): TGCAGTGCTAGAAGGGGACTGGGTAAAGAGACCCAGTACTTC.

The chain is built from TRBV12-3 or TRBV12-4 and TRBJ2-7; TRBD2 matches 7 bases. J was trimmed by 2 bases and V by 4 bases; bases with no gene match: 5. The CDR3 extends over 14 amino acids. CDR3: CASSSRREAYEQYF. In DNA, the CDR3 is TGTGCCAGCAGTTCCCGACGGGAGGCCTACGAGCAGTACTTC.

The sample holds a few counts of this clonotype. V gene TRBV7-2 combines with J gene TRBJ2-5; D uncertain. CDR3 length equals 14 residues. Trimming pared 7 bases from V and 5 bases from J, leaving 17 bases between. Germline V gene lookup returns CDR1 SGHTA and CDR2 FQGNSA. CDR3 DNA: TGTGCCAGCAACCGACCGCCTTCAGAGGAGACCCAGTACTTC. It is translated as CASNRPPSEETQYF.